The clone carrying this T cell receptor (beta chain) came up a few times. The data originate from a study of T cell responses to AZD1222 COVID-19 vaccine. Assay used: immunoSEQ multiplex PCR; TCRdb lists only in-frame clones, some missing. Altogether some 100,000 clones are present, about 83% being singletons, with the ten largest covering around 12%. Looked up from germline, CDR1 is LGHDT and CDR2 is YNNKEL (reference sequence). Unmatched junction bases numbered 6, after V lost 7 bases and J lost 3 bases. The CDR3 loop spans 15 amino acids. The genes are TRBV3-1 (or the pseudogene TRBV3-2) and TRBJ2-1, with 10 bases fitting TRBD2. Sequencing was performed on peripheral blood, taken on day 0 of AZD1222 vaccination. This sequence was found in an adult in good health. The CDR3 here is CASKAASGSYNEQFF. The CDR3 coding sequence is TGTGCCAGCAAGGCAGCTAGCGGGAGCTACAATGAGCAGTTCTTC.